This record looks at one T cell receptor beta chain sequence and its context. This clone was detected a few times. Its target antigen remains unknown. The record has no base qualities; no much larger clone is one base away. The data were taken from a study of CD8+ T cells in alopecia areata (dated by TCRdb to the late 2010s). Some background on the complete study: Treated patients were enrolled in an open-label pilot trial of oral tofacitinib, 5 to 10 mg twice daily, for moderate-to-severe alopecia areata. Patients received tofacitinib for 6 to 18 months and were then followed off drug for 6 months to check for delayed response and recurrence. The study used high-throughput TCRbeta sequencing to examine T cell clonal expansion in alopecia areata, in both the C3H/HeJ mouse model and human patients. Scalp tissue and sorted CD4+ and CD8+ peripheral blood T cells from patchy and totalis/universalis alopecia areata patients and from healthy controls were covered by human TCRbeta sequencing. Biopsies were taken from tofacitinib-treated patients at baseline and again at 4 and 24 weeks into treatment, and several of those patients also had a later scalp biopsy. Clonality in the scalp was compared among normal scalp (n=4), patchy alopecia areata scalp (n=8), and alopecia totalis/universalis scalp (n=8). The RNA source kit depended on sample type: the PAXgene miRNA kit for fixed scalp, the miRNeasy kit for PBMCs, and the RNeasy kit for mouse skin. TCRbeta CDR3 regions were amplified by immunoSEQ multiplex PCR using 35 Vbeta forward and 13 Jbeta reverse primers. What the work shows at the level of the full study, not this receptor alone: Compared with normal scalp, lesional scalp, particularly in alopecia totalis/universalis, had higher clonality and more expanded CD8+ clones, which suggests antigenic drive. Unlike mouse skin, where gammadelta T cells dominate, normal human skin contains resident alphabeta T cells that get sequenced too, which complicates analysis of the scalp TCR repertoire. Shared TCR sequences between patients were less evident than in mice, which may be partly attributable to HLA diversity in the patient population.

V drops 3 bases and J drops 0 bases, leaving 11 bases in between. CDR1 is given as SGHAT and CDR2 as FQNNGV, both from the germline V gene. From the cysteine through the phenylalanine, the CDR3 covers 15 amino acids. Left in the record is the CDR3 DNA by itself, 45 bases read in frame from the first base. Libraries were prepared through the immunoSEQ multiplex PCR assay. RNA was extracted from all samples and reverse transcribed into cDNA as template for TCR sequencing. SuperScript III was used to make first-strand cDNA, primed with a 2:1 mix of oligo-dT and random hexamers. A synthetic immune receptor repertoire was used to assess amplification bias, and residual bias was removed computationally. Turning to the authors' computational methods: Raw reads were preprocessed to remove errors, and CDR3 was defined by IMGT conventions from the conserved cysteine to phenylalanine. Clonality was calculated as 1 minus Shannon entropy normalized by log2 of the number of productive unique TCRs. Whether each scalp clone was CD4 or CD8 was inferred by checking scalp TCRbeta sequences against the CD4 and CD8 repertoires from sorted blood. Imported from immuneACCESS, the table was reduced by TCRdb to in-frame sequences with V and J called. These copies leave out some clones; in studies compared against another copy, an unresolved V gene accounts for under half, and the cause of the remainder is not known. The V and J calls and the clone size are those of that table, but D and trimming were determined from the DNA. This sample is represented by around 250,000 clones; under 80% of them were singletons. Clones ranked in the top ten supply 0.95% to 1.5% of the sample.

In light of the paper, this sample's time point label describes: baseline before oral tofacitinib. From alopecia areata patients, peripheral blood was collected along with lesional scalp punch biopsies. PBMCs were isolated by density centrifugation and stained for CD3, CD4 and CD8, after which CD4+ and CD8+ T cells were sorted on a FACSAria. The source of this sequence is a human donor with alopecia areata. The sample in question was CD4+ T cells sorted from blood, obtained at week 0. The chain couples TRBV11-2 to TRBJ2-5; the D gene identity is not certain. The nucleotides are TGTGCCAGCAGCTTGCAGGATTGGTACCAAGAGACCCAGTACTTC. This codes for CASSLQDWYQETQYF.